Below are 30 T cell receptor beta chains sequenced from a single sample in a study of cytomegalovirus exposure and HLA in healthy donors. A multiplex PCR was run with 60 Vbeta primers and 13 Jbeta primers. Generated by immunoSEQ multiplex PCR, the TCRdb table keeps only in-frame clones and is missing some. The top ten clones hold 1.5% to 2% of a sample with under 110,000 clones, approximately 85% of them seen once. The sequencing input was PBMCs. The origin of the receptors is a man aged 45-65 years in good health and CMV-seronegative.

Here the CDR3 reads CSVEGTSGGIFQETQYF. CDR3 bases: TGCAGCGTTGAAGGAACTAGCGGGGGGATCTTCCAAGAGACCCAGTACTTC. The rearrangement links TRBV29-1 to TRBJ2-5; 12 bases agree with TRBD2. The junction had 7 bases not matched to a gene; V was cut back by 1 base and J by 1 base. This CDR3 has 17 amino acids. The germline CDR1 and CDR2 sequences are SQVTM and ANQGSEA.

The V gene is TRBV11-1, the J gene TRBJ2-1; no clear D. CDR1 is SGHAT, CDR2 FQDESV, per germline (reference sequence). V was shortened by 2 bases and J by 15 bases, with 11 bases between the two germline ends. The CDR3 is 11 residues long. This CDR3 is CASSLLGEWFF. The CDR3 region has the DNA TGTGCCAGCAGCTTACTCGGAGAGTGGTTCTTC.

The chain couples TRBV4-1 to TRBJ1-4, with a possible D match to TRBD1 (6 bases). Germline lookup yields CDR1 MGHRA and CDR2 YSYEKL. The germline V and J ends were trimmed by 3 bases and 5 bases, with 13 bases remaining between them. The CDR3 covers 15 residues. CDR3 loop: CASSHDRSSNEKLFF. The DNA of the CDR3 is TGCGCCAGCAGCCACGACAGGTCTAGCAATGAAAAACTGTTTTTT.

The rearrangement joins TRBV6-1 to TRBJ1-1, with TRBD1 matching 9 bases. V shed 8 bases and J 3 bases; nucleotides not matched to a gene: 10. The CDR3 consists of 15 residues. Germline CDR1 MNHNS, CDR2 SASEGT. The CDR3 DNA reads as TGTGCCAGCGGCCGACAGGGGGGATTGGACACTGAAGCTTTCTTT. Its protein is CASGRQGGLDTEAFF.

The rearrangement joins TRBV5-6 to TRBJ1-2; 10 bases are shared with TRBD1. This CDR3 has 16 residues. J was trimmed by 4 bases and V by 3 bases; bases with no gene match: 9. The germline V gene has CDR1 SGHDT and CDR2 YYEEEE. The chain's CDR3 is CASSWGGTGEFYGYTF. DNA for the CDR3: TGTGCCAGCAGCTGGGGGGGGACAGGGGAGTTCTATGGCTACACCTTC.

This clone was observed a handful of times. V and J are TRBV4-3 and TRBJ1-3; D unclear. V dropped 0 bases and J dropped 0 bases, with 12 bases sitting between them. Germline values: CDR1 LGHNA, CDR2 YSLEER. The CDR3 runs 17 residues. DNA for the CDR3: TGCGCCAGCAGCCAAGAGCTAACCTCTGGCTCTGGAAACACCATATATTTT. It is translated as CASSQELTSGSGNTIYF.

This clone came up a few times. DNA of the CDR3: TGTGCCAGCTCATCTTCGTTTGAGGGCAATCAGCCCCAGCATTTT. Its protein product is CASSSSFEGNQPQHF. The chain carries TRBV18 and TRBJ1-5; D not resolved. With 5 bases removed from V and 2 bases from J, the gap between germline ends came to 13 bases. Germline V gives CDR1 KGHSH, CDR2 LQKENI. The CDR3 has 15 amino acids.

This clone was detected a few times. This chain uses TRBV4-3 with TRBJ1-5, with D unclear. The CDR3 covers 15 residues. CDR1 and CDR2 (germline): LGHNA, YSLEER. Trimming removed 2 bases at V and 7 bases at J, with 15 bases between. The CDR3 bases are TGCGCCAGCAGCCAAAACTGGGGAGGATTACAGCCCCAGCATTTT. Translated: CASSQNWGGLQPQHF.

The gene calls are TRBV4-3 and TRBJ2-4, with a weak D call TRBD2 (5 bases). The V gene's germline CDR1 is LGHNA and CDR2 YSLEER. Trimming cost V 0 bases and J 10 bases, with 16 bases left between them. This CDR3 spans 15 amino acids. CDR3 sequence: CASSQEPVEEGIQYF. The CDR3 nucleotides read TGCGCCAGCAGCCAAGAGCCGGTGGAGGAAGGAATTCAGTACTTC.

This chain connects TRBV6-1 to TRBJ2-1, with 8 bases that match TRBD1. The CDR3 has 14 amino acids. Germline trimming cut 5 bases from V and 6 bases from J; bases unmatched to any gene: 6. Looked up from germline, CDR1 is MNHNS and CDR2 is SASEGT. This chain's CDR3 is CASSRTGNLNEQFF. The CDR3 coding sequence is TGTGCCAGCAGTCGGACAGGGAACCTCAATGAGCAGTTCTTC.

The chain couples TRBV28 to TRBJ2-3; 10 nucleotides line up with TRBD2. Germline V gene sequence: CDR1 MDHEN, CDR2 SYDVKM. The CDR3 is 14 residues long. Trimming at V came to 6 bases and at J to 5 bases, leaving 5 bases not matched to a gene. CDR3 sequence (DNA): TGTGCCAGCAGACTAGCGGGGCGGGGAGATACGCAGTATTTT. It codes for CASRLAGRGDTQYF.

V gene TRBV27 combines with J gene TRBJ2-1, with unresolved D. Germline CDR1 MNHEY, CDR2 SMNVEV (reference sequence). CDR3 length: 13 residues. V gave up 3 bases and J gave up 4 bases, with 7 bases separating them. The DNA for the CDR3 is TGTGCCAGCAGTTTCTCCCCTTACAATGAGCAGTTCTTC. It specifies CASSFSPYNEQFF.

The chain is built from TRBV27 and TRBJ1-1, with 7 bases lining up with TRBD1. The CDR3 consists of 14 residues. Unmatched junction bases numbered 6, after V lost 3 bases and J lost 5 bases. CDR1 and CDR2 (germline): MNHEY, SMNVEV (reference sequence). This chain's CDR3 is CASSFIQGRTEAFF. Written as DNA, the CDR3 is TGTGCCAGCAGTTTCATACAGGGGCGAACTGAAGCTTTCTTT.

This chain joins TRBV4-2 and TRBJ1-6; weak D call: TRBD1 (5 bases). CDR3 length: 16 amino acids. CDR1 and CDR2 from the germline V gene are LGHNA and YNFKEQ. V lost 4 bases and J lost 9, with 19 bases in between. The CDR3 loop reads CASSLPRGGFGSPLHF. DNA of the CDR3: TGTGCCAGCAGCCTTCCCCGGGGGGGTTTTGGTTCACCCCTCCACTTT.

The genes are TRBV4-2 and TRBJ1-1; unclear D gene. Trimming took off 0 bases at V and 1 base at J, with 9 bases between the two ends. The CDR3 is 15 amino acids. In germline, CDR1 is LGHNA, CDR2 YNFKEQ. CDR3 residues: CASSQDLRGNTEAFF. The CDR3 nucleotides read TGTGCCAGCAGCCAAGATCTCCGCGGGAACACTGAAGCTTTCTTT.

This chain joins TRBV6-1 and TRBJ1-5; possibly TRBD1 for D (5 bases). Deletions cut 6 bases from V and 1 base from J, with 10 bases between. CDR1 and CDR2 (germline): MNHNS, SASEGT. CDR3 length: 14 residues. The CDR3 region has the DNA TGTGCCAGCAGGCAACAGGCGAGCAATCAGCCCCAGCATTTT. Translation: CASRQQASNQPQHF.

This chain links TRBV5-1 with TRBJ1-2; 9 bases agree with TRBD1. The CDR3 has 16 residues. Per the germline V gene, CDR1 is SGHRS and CDR2 is YFSETQ. J was trimmed by 5 bases and V by 3 bases; bases with no gene match: 11. The CDR3 is CASSYVSGTGIYGYTF. The CDR3 DNA follows: TGCGCCAGCAGCTACGTGTCCGGGACAGGGATTTATGGCTACACCTTC.

This clone was seen a handful of times. V gene TRBV15 combines with J gene TRBJ1-6; possibly TRBD1 for D (6 bases). V lost 1 base, J lost 8 bases, and 9 bases lay in between. Germline V gene data show CDR1 as LNHNV and CDR2 as YYDKDF (reference sequence). CDR3 length: 14 residues. CDR3 nucleotide sequence: TGTGCCACCAGCAGAGTACAGGGAGATTCACCCCTCCACTTT. Amino acid sequence: CATSRVQGDSPLHF.

The chain couples TRBV30 to TRBJ2-7; TRBD2 might be the D (7 bases). This CDR3 contains 13 residues. Germline V gene sequence: CDR1 GTSNPN, CDR2 SVGIG (reference sequence). Trimming removed 4 bases at V and 3 bases at J, with 13 bases between. The CDR3 here is CAWTKGGVYEQYF. DNA for the CDR3: TGTGCCTGGACCAAAGGGGGGGTCTACGAGCAGTACTTC. Supplemented by reference TRBV30 and TRBJ2-7, the full variable domain reads SQTIHQWPATLVQPVGSPLSLECTVEGTSNPNLYWYRQAAGRGLQLLFYSVGIGQISSEVPQNLSASRPQDRQFILSSKKLLLSDSGFYLCAWTKGGVYEQYFGPGTRLTVT.

Here the CDR3 reads CASSETVGQPTKYSNQPQHF. CDR3 DNA sequence: TGTGCCAGCAGTGAAACTGTGGGACAGCCGACGAAATATAGCAATCAGCCCCAGCATTTT. V and J are TRBV2 and TRBJ1-5, with 7 bases that match TRBD1. The CDR3 length is 20 residues. Germline trimming cut 2 bases from V and 0 bases from J; bases unmatched to any gene: 16. CDR1 is SNHLY, CDR2 FYNNEI, per germline.

CDR3 nucleotides: TGTGCCAGTAGCGTACAGGGGGCGGATGAAAAACTGTTTTTT. This translates into CASSVQGADEKLFF. V gene TRBV19 combines with J gene TRBJ1-4; 9 bases are shared with TRBD1. CDR1 and CDR2 (germline): LNHDA, SQIVND (reference sequence). V lost 6 bases to trimming and J lost 6 bases; unmatched junction nucleotides: 5. This CDR3 is built from 14 residues.

This chain links TRBV25-1 with TRBJ1-1; D might be TRBD1 (6 bases). Germline values: CDR1 MGHDK, CDR2 SYGVNS. Trimming removed 2 bases at V and 4 bases at J, with 14 bases between. The CDR3 totals 15 residues. The CDR3, as DNA: TGTGCCAGCAGTGAAGATCTAGGGGGAAGCACTGAAGCTTTCTTT. Its translation is CASSEDLGGSTEAFF.

V is TRBV5-6 and J is TRBJ1-5; D uncertain. This CDR3 is 15 amino acids long. CDR1 is SGHDT and CDR2 is YYEEEE in the germline V gene. Trimming stripped 4 bases from V and 2 bases from J, with 13 bases between. CDR3 nucleotides: TGTGCCAGCAGCCGAATGTCAACGGGCAATCAGCCCCAGCATTTT. Its protein product is CASSRMSTGNQPQHF.

The chain has TRBV7-7 and TRBJ1-5; maybe TRBD1 (5 bases). Germline loops: CDR1 SSHAT, CDR2 FNYEAQ (reference sequence). Trimming took 4 bases from V and 7 from J, leaving 14 bases between them. CDR3 length equals 14 residues. The CDR3: CASSSIPGYQPQHF. CDR3 DNA sequence: TGTGCCAGCAGCTCCATCCCAGGGTACCAGCCCCAGCATTTT.

The CDR3 is CASSPGGANEKLFF. In DNA, the CDR3 is TGTGCCAGCAGCCCCGGGGGGGCTAATGAAAAACTGTTTTTT. The chain is built from TRBV28 and TRBJ1-4; tentatively, D is TRBD1 (5 bases). This CDR3 spans 14 amino acids. The germline CDR1 and CDR2 sequences are MDHEN and SYDVKM. V dropped 6 bases and J dropped 3 bases, with 11 bases sitting between them.

The chain employs TRBV30 and TRBJ2-7; no clear D gene. This CDR3 is 13 amino acids long. V lost 5 bases and J 4 bases, leaving 15 bases between the germline ends. Germline lookup yields CDR1 GTSNPN and CDR2 SVGIG (reference sequence). In DNA, the CDR3 is TGTGCCTGGGCCGTGAGTGGGCCGTACGAGCAGTACTTC. It encodes CAWAVSGPYEQYF.

The chain couples TRBV6-1 to TRBJ1-2, with TRBD1 matching 7 bases. V dropped 5 bases and J dropped 6; count of bases not matched to a gene: 12. The CDR3 loop spans 15 amino acids. The V gene's germline CDR1 is MNHNS and CDR2 SASEGT. CDR3 coding DNA: TGTGCCAGCAGTAATCCCCGGGACAGCCTAGATGGCTACACCTTC. Its translation: CASSNPRDSLDGYTF.

The chain is built from TRBV5-1 and TRBJ2-5; TRBD1 matches at 9 bases. The CDR3 sequence is 15 residues long. Trimming took 5 bases from V and 5 from J; bases not matched to a gene: 10. Germline V gene sequence: CDR1 SGHRS, CDR2 YFSETQ. This CDR3 is CASRDGTGRGETQYF. CDR3 nucleotides: TGCGCCAGCAGGGATGGGACAGGGCGAGGGGAGACCCAGTACTTC.

This clone has more than one count but fewer than ten. The rearrangement links TRBV7-9 to TRBJ2-7; 11 bases fit TRBD1. Germline trimming cut 5 bases from V and 6 bases from J; bases unmatched to any gene: 9. The CDR3 consists of 15 residues. Germline V gene lookup returns CDR1 SEHNR and CDR2 FQNEAQ (reference sequence). This CDR3 reads CASSRTGQGVGEQYF. Here the CDR3 DNA reads TGTGCCAGCAGCCGAACGGGACAGGGGGTTGGCGAGCAGTACTTC.

V is TRBV25-1 and J is TRBJ1-4, with a weak D call TRBD1 (5 bases). Trimming removed 6 bases at V and 6 bases at J, with 20 bases between. Germline CDR1 and CDR2: MGHDK and SYGVNS. This CDR3 spans 16 amino acids. CDR3 sequence reads: CASRTSAGTGYEKLFF. CDR3 DNA sequence: TGTGCCAGCAGAACCTCGGCCGGGACTGGTTATGAAAAACTGTTTTTT.